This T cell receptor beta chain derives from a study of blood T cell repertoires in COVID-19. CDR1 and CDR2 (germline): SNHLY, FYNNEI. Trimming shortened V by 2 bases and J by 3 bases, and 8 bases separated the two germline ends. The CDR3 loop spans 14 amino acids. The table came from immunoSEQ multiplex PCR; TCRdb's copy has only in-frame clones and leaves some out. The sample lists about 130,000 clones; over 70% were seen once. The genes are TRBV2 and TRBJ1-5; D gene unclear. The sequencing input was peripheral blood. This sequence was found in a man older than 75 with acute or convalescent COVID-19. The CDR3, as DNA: TGTGCCAGCAGTGAACAACAGACCAATCAGCCCCAGCATTTT. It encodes CASSEQQTNQPQHF. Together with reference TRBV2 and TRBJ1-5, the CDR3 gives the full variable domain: EPEVTQTPSHQVTQMGQEVILRCVPISNHLYFYWYRQILGQKVEFLVSFYNNEISEKSEIFDDQFSVERPDGSNFTLKIRSTKLEDSAMYFCASSEQQTNQPQHFGDGTRLSIL.